This TCR beta chain was observed in a study of blood T cell repertoires in COVID-19. About the research overall: Samples taken during acute and convalescent COVID-19 were collected in the United States, Italy and Spain. T cells, B-cell-depleted T cells, or PBMCs supplied cDNA or gDNA.

V was cut by 4 bases and J by 0 bases, with 23 bases left in between. Germline loops: CDR1 SGHRS, CDR2 YFSETQ. This CDR3 comprises 19 residues. Libraries were prepared by immunoSEQ multiplex PCR; TCRdb keeps only in-frame clonotypes and omits some of them. The sample includes around 60,000 clones, about four fifths seen only once; the top ten take around 21%. This clonotype was obtained from a man aged 30 to 45 with COVID-19, enrolled during active disease. The sample comprised peripheral blood. The rearrangement links TRBV5-1 to TRBJ1-3; possibly TRBD1 for D (6 bases). The CDR3 DNA follows: TGCGCCAGCAGCCCGAAAATCCTAAGACAGGAAAACTCTGGAAACACCATATATTTT. The encoded protein is CASSPKILRQENSGNTIYF.